This note documents a single TCR beta chain sequence. The target antigen is unknown. This CDR3 has 13 residues. V lost 5 bases, J lost 3 bases, and 11 bases lay in between. The germline V gene has CDR1 SNHLY and CDR2 FYNNEI. This sample is drawn from a study of cytomegalovirus exposure and HLA in healthy donors. Study-wide results and limits: What a later analysis showed was that several of the most significant clusters appeared linked to common viral pathogens.

Both 60 Vbeta primers and 13 Jbeta primers went into the PCR. Assay used: immunoSEQ multiplex PCR; TCRdb lists only in-frame clones, some missing. Here the sample table reports 120,000 to 150,000 clones. V and J are TRBV2 and TRBJ2-7; possibly TRBD2 for D (5 bases). Sequenced material: PBMCs. The sequence derives from a woman between 45 and 60 years old in good health and CMV-seronegative. The CDR3 reads CASSPGNRYEQYF. DNA for the CDR3: TGTGCCAGCAGTCCCGGGAACCGCTACGAGCAGTACTTC.